A selection of T cell receptor beta chains follows, all from one sample in a study of T cell repertoires in cytomegalovirus infection. TCRdb re-called the reads with MiXCR, one entry per CDR3 protein. In the table there are some 120,000 distinct CDR3 sequences, around 9.1% of which are singletons. No antigen is known for these receptors. The source material was PBMCs, sequenced either directly or after in vitro stimulation (not recorded which). The receptors were gathered from a human donor in good health (CMV status not recorded). Some clones in this sample may be carry-over from other donors' samples. CDR3s include the opening cysteine and the closing phenylalanine or tryptophan. The order of the fields is V gene, J gene, CDR3 protein.

v_call: TRBV18
j_call: TRBJ1-4
cdr3_aa: CASSPVNEKLFF

v_call: TRBV12-3/TRBV12-4
j_call: TRBJ1-4
cdr3_aa: CASSLALQGNEKLFF

v_call: TRBV4-3
j_call: TRBJ1-3
cdr3_aa: CASSQPTGAGNTIYF

v_call: TRBV4-1
j_call: TRBJ1-2
cdr3_aa: CASSQERGSAYGYTF

v_call: TRBV6-6
j_call: TRBJ1-1
cdr3_aa: CASRVRMNTEAFF

v_call: TRBV12-3/TRBV12-4
j_call: TRBJ2-1
cdr3_aa: CASSLSSGTGDNEQFF

v_call: TRBV6-5
j_call: TRBJ2-2
cdr3_aa: CASSLGTTRRTGELFF

v_call: TRBV28
j_call: TRBJ2-7
cdr3_aa: CATGLAGASGAYEQYF

v_call: TRBV7-9
j_call: TRBJ1-1
cdr3_aa: CASSLIGPDTEAFF

v_call: TRBV20-1
j_call: TRBJ2-1
cdr3_aa: CSARDLAGGLTNEQFF

v_call: TRBV30
j_call: TRBJ2-7
cdr3_aa: CAWSVRGRDRGYEQYF

v_call: TRBV14
j_call: TRBJ1-2
cdr3_aa: CASSQTGRSNNYGYTF

v_call: TRBV6-2/TRBV6-3
j_call: TRBJ2-2
cdr3_aa: CASSYSTSGRVAGELFF

v_call: TRBV28
j_call: TRBJ1-2
cdr3_aa: CASSPRTSTGNYGYTF

v_call: TRBV6-1
j_call: TRBJ1-2
cdr3_aa: CASYRSEIRGYTF

v_call: TRBV19
j_call: TRBJ1-1
cdr3_aa: CASNIPGFNTEAFF

v_call: TRBV9
j_call: TRBJ2-1
cdr3_aa: CASSVEGTNNEQFF

v_call: TRBV10-3
j_call: TRBJ1-6
cdr3_aa: CAISGGGNSPLHF

v_call: TRBV7-8
j_call: TRBJ2-3
cdr3_aa: CASSSLGLDMSDTQYF

v_call: TRBV5-1
j_call: TRBJ2-1
cdr3_aa: CASSLRLGGFDEQFF

v_call: TRBV15
j_call: TRBJ2-5
cdr3_aa: CATSRDRGQETQYF

v_call: TRBV7-9
j_call: TRBJ1-1
cdr3_aa: CASSSSGGARKTFF

v_call: TRBV4-1
j_call: TRBJ2-1
cdr3_aa: CASSQKEGSGTYNEQFF

v_call: TRBV5-1
j_call: TRBJ2-2
cdr3_aa: CASSSGHTNTGELFF

v_call: TRBV5-1
j_call: TRBJ2-3
cdr3_aa: CASSLSGRVGTDTQYF

v_call: TRBV12-3/TRBV12-4
j_call: TRBJ1-4
cdr3_aa: CATGTGGEKLFF

v_call: TRBV5-1
j_call: TRBJ2-3
cdr3_aa: CASGYGTSTDTQYF

v_call: TRBV20-1
j_call: TRBJ2-1
cdr3_aa: CSATSARPYNEQFF

v_call: TRBV7-2
j_call: TRBJ1-4
cdr3_aa: CASSFGTFSEKLFF

v_call: TRBV19
j_call: TRBJ2-3
cdr3_aa: CASSRAGGGTDTQYF

v_call: TRBV6-1
j_call: TRBJ2-1
cdr3_aa: CASSQGGGRVDNEQFF

v_call: TRBV29-1
j_call: TRBJ1-1
cdr3_aa: CSASQGFGTEAFF

v_call: TRBV4-1
j_call: TRBJ2-3
cdr3_aa: CASSQDTPDRGWTDTQYF

v_call: TRBV7-2
j_call: TRBJ1-1
cdr3_aa: CASSRPGQGAQAFF

v_call: TRBV6-1
j_call: TRBJ1-6
cdr3_aa: CASSQGTPHSYNSPLHF

v_call: TRBV6-6
j_call: TRBJ2-1
cdr3_aa: CASSYSMGNEQFF

v_call: TRBV24-1
j_call: TRBJ1-2
cdr3_aa: CATSKGTGNYGYTF

v_call: TRBV7-2
j_call: TRBJ2-3
cdr3_aa: CASSLGSAARRSTDTQYF

v_call: TRBV7-2
j_call: TRBJ2-1
cdr3_aa: CASSFPGKSSEQFF

v_call: TRBV7-2
j_call: TRBJ1-1
cdr3_aa: CASSFGLRRGAFF

v_call: TRBV7-2
j_call: TRBJ1-5
cdr3_aa: CASSFYRDQPQHF

v_call: TRBV6-1
j_call: TRBJ2-2
cdr3_aa: CASGGQGQSGFAGELFF

v_call: TRBV28
j_call: TRBJ2-7
cdr3_aa: CASTPGQRHYEQYF

v_call: TRBV4-1
j_call: TRBJ1-4
cdr3_aa: CASSQGTDEKLFF

v_call: TRBV28
j_call: TRBJ2-2
cdr3_aa: CASRPAGGTGTGELFF

v_call: TRBV27
j_call: TRBJ2-5
cdr3_aa: CASSRGTGYQETQYF

v_call: TRBV28
j_call: TRBJ1-4
cdr3_aa: CAPNLWGQGREKLFF